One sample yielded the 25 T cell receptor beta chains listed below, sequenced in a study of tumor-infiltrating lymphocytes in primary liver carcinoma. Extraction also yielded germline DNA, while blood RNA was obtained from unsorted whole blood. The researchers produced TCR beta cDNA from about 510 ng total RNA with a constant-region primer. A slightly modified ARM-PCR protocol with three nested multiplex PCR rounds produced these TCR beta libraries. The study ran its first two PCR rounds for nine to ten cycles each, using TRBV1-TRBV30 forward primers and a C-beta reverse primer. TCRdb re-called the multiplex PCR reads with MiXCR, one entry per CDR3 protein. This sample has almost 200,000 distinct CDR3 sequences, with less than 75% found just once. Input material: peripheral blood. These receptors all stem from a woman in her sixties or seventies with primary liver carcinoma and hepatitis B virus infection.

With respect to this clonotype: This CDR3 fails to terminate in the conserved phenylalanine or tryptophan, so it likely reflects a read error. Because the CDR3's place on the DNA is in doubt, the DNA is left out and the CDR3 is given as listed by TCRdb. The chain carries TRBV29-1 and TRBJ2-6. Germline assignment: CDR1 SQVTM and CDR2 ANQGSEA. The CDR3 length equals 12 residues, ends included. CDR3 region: CSVSAGANVPTV.

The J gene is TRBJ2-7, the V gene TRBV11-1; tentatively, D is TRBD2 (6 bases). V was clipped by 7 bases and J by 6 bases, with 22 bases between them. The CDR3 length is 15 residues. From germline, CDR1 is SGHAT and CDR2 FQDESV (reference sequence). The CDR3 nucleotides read TGTGCCAGCAACCCTCGTATAGCAGGACTACGCGAGCAGTACTTC. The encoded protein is CASNPRIAGLREQYF. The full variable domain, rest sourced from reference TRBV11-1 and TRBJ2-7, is EAEVAQSPRYKITEKSQAVAFWCDPISGHATLYWYRQILGQGPELLVQFQDESVVDDSQLPKDRFSAERLKGVDSTLKIQPAELGDSAMYLCASNPRIAGLREQYFGPGTRLTVT.

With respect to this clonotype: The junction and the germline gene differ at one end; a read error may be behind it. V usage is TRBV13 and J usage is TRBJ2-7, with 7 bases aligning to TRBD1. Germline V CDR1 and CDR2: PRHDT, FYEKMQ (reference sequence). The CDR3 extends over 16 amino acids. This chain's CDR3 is CASSINPGTDDYERFF. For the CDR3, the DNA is TGTGCTAGCAGCATCAATCCCGGGACAGACGATTACGAGCGGTTCTTC.

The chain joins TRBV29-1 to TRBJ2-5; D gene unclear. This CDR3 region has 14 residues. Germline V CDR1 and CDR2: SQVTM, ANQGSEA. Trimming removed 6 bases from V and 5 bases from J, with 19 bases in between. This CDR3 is CSVVVAASDETQYF. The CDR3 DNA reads TGCAGCGTGGTTGTAGCAGCTTCAGACGAGACCCAGTACTTC.

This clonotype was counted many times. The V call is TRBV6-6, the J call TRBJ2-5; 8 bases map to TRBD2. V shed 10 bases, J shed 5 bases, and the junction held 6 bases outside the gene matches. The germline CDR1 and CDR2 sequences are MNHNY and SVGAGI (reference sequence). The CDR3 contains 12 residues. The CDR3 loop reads CATGGGEETQYF. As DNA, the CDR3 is TGTGCCACCGGGGGGGGAGAGGAGACCCAGTACTTC.

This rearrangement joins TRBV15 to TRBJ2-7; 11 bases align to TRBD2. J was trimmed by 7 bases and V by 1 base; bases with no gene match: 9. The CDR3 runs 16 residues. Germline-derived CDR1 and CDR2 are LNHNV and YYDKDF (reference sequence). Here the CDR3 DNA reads TGTGCCACCAGCAGAGGCGATAGCGGGAGGGCCGGGGAGCAGTACTTC. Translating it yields CATSRGDSGRAGEQYF.

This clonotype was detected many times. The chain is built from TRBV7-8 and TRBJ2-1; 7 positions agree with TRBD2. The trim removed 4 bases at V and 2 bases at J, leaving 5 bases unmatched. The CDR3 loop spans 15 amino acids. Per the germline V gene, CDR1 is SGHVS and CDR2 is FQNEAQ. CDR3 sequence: CASSSSGLTYNEQFF. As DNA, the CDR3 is TGTGCCAGCAGCTCTAGCGGACTAACCTACAATGAGCAGTTCTTC. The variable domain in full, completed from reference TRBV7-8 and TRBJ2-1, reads GAGVSQSPRYKVAKRGQDVALRCDPISGHVSLFWYQQALGQGPEFLTYFQNEAQLDKSGLPSDRFFAERPEGSVSTLKIQRTQQEDSAVYLCASSSSGLTYNEQFFGPGTRLTVL.

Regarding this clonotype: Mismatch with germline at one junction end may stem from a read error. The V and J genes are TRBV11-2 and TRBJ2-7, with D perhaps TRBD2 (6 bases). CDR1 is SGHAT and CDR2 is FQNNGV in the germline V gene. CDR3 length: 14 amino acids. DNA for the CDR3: TGTGGCAGCGGCTTGACTAGTGTGGCCTACGAGCAGTACTTC. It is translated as CGSGLTSVAYEQYF. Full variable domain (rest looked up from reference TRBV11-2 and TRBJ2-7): EAGVAQSPRYKIIEKRQSVAFWCNPISGHATLYWYQQILGQGPKLLIQFQNNGVVDDSQLPKDRFSAERLKGVDSTLKIQPAKLEDSAVYLCGSGLTSVAYEQYFGPGTRLTVT.

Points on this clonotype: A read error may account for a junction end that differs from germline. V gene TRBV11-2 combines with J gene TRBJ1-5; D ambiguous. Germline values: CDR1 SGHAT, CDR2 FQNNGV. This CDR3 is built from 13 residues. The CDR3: CASSHLQGQLQHF. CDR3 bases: TGTGCCAGCAGCCACTTGCAAGGTCAGCTCCAGCATTTT.

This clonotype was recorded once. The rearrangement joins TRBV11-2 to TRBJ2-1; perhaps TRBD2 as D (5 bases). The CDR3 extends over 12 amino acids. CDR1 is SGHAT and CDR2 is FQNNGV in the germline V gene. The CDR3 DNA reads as TGTGGCAACAGCCTCATTCGGTCTAGCTGGTTCTTC. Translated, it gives CGNSLIRSSWFF. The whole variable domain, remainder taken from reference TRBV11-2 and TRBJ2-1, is EAGVAQSPRYKIIEKRQSVAFWCNPISGHATLYWYQQILGQGPKLLIQFQNNGVVDDSQLPKDRFSAERLKGVDSTLKIQPAKLEDSAVYLCGNSLIRSSWFFGPGTRLTVL.

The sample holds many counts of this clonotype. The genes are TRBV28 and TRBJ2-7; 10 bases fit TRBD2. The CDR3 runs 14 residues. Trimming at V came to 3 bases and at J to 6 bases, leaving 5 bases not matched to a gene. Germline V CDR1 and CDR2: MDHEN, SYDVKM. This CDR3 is CASSLEAGGVEQYF. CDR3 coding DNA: TGTGCCAGCAGTTTGGAAGCGGGAGGGGTCGAGCAGTACTTC.

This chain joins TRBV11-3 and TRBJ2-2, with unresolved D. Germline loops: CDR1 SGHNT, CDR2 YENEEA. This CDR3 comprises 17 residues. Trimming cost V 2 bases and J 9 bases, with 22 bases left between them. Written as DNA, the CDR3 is TGTGCCAGCAGCTTATCTCGTGGCGGTAATCGCGCCCGGGAGCTGTTTTTT. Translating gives CASSLSRGGNRARELFF.

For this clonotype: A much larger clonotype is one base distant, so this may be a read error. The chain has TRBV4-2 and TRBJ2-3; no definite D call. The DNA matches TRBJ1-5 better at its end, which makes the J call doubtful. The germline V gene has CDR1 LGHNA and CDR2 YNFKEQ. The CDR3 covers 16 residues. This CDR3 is CASSQEVRLARDTQHF. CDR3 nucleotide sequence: TGTGCCAGCAGCCAAGAAGTACGCCTAGCTAGAGATACGCAGCATTTT.

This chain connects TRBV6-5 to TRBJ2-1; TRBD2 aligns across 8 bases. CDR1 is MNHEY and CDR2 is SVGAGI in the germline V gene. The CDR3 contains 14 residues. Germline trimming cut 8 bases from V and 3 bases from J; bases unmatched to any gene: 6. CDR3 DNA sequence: TGTGCCAGCGCGCGGGAGGAGGGCTACAATGAGCAGTTCTTC. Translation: CASAREEGYNEQFF.

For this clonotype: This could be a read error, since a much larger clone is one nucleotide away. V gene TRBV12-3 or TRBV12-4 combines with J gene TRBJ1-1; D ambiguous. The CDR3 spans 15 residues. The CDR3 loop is CTSSFNGREGTEAFF. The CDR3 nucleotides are TGTACCAGCAGTTTCAACGGGAGGGAAGGAACTGAAGCTTTCTTT.

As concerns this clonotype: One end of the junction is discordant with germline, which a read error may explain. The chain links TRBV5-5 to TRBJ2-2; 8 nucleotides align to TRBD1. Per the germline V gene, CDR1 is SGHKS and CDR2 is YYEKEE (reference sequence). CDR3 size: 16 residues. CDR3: CGSTLFRGPFTGELFF. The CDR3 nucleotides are TGTGGCAGCACCTTGTTCAGGGGGCCCTTCACCGGGGAACTGTTTTTT.

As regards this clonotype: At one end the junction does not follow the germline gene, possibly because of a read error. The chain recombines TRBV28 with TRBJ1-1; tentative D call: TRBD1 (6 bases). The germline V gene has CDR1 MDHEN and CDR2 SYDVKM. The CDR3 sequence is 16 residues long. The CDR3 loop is CASSFLKGGPNTGAFF. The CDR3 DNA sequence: TGTGCCAGCAGTTTCCTTAAAGGGGGGCCCAACACTGGAGCTTTCTTT.

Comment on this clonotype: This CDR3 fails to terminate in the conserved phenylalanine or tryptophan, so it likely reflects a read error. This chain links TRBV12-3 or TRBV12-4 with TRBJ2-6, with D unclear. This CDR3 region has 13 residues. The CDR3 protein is CASRVAGTNVLTS. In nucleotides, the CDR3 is TGTGCCAGCCGAGTAGCTGGGACCAACGTCCTGACTTCC.

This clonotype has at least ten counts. The CDR3 here is CASSGNTDTQYF. CDR3 nucleotide sequence: TGTGCCAGCAGTGGCAACACAGATACGCAGTATTTT. The chain employs TRBV6-5 and TRBJ2-3; D uncertain. The V end was cut by 5 bases, the J end by 2 bases, with 5 bases between. Per germline, CDR1 MNHEY and CDR2 SVGAGI. The CDR3 has 12 amino acids.

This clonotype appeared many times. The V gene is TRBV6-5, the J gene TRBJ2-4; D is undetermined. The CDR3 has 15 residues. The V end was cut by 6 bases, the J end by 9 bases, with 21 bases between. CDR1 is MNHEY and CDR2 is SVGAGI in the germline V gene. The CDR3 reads CASRPGLQLGSIQYF. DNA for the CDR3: TGTGCCAGCAGGCCGGGCCTTCAATTAGGCAGCATTCAGTACTTC.

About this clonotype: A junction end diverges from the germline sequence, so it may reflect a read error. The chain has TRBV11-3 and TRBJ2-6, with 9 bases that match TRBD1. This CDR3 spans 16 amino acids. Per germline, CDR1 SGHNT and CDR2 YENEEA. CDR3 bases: TGTGCCAGCGGCTTAGACAGGGGGTACGGGGTCAACGTCCTGACTTTC. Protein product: CASGLDRGYGVNVLTF.

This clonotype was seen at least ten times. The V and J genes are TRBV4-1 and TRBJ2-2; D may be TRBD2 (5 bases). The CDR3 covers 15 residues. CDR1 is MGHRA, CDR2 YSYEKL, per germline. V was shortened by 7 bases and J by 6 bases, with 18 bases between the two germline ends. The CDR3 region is CASKVGPAGPGELFF. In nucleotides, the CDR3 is TGCGCCAGCAAGGTAGGGCCGGCGGGCCCCGGGGAGCTGTTTTTT.

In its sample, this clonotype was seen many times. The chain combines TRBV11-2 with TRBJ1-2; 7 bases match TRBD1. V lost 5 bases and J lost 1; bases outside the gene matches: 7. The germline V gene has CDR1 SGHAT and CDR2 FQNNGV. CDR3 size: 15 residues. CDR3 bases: TGTGCCAGCAGCCTGAAGACAGGGAATAACTATGGCTACACCTTC. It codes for CASSLKTGNNYGYTF.

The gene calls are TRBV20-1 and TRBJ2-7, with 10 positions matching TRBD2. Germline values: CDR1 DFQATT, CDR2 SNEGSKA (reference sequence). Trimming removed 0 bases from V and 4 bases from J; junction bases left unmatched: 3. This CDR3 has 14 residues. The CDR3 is CSARDPSGSYEQYF. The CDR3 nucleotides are TGCAGTGCTAGAGATCCTAGCGGGAGTTACGAGCAGTACTTC.

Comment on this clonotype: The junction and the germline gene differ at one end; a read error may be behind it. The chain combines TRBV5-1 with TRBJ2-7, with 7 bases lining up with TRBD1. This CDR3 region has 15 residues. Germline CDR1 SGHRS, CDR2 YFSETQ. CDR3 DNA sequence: TGCGCCAGCAGCTCCGGGACAGAGAGCTCCTACGGGCAGTACTTC. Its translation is CASSSGTESSYGQYF.